The rows below give T cell receptor beta chains drawn from one sample of a study of CD8 T cells in ankylosing spondylitis. TCRdb redid the calling of the 5' RACE reads with MiXCR, one entry per CDR3 protein. The sample lists roughly 230,000 distinct CDR3 sequences; 15% to 20% were seen once. Sequencing was carried out using blood, either unsorted or a sorted T cell fraction (not recorded which). These receptors were collected from a male donor with ankylosing spondylitis or in good health (not recorded which). CDR3s include the opening cysteine and the closing phenylalanine or tryptophan. A D gene is named only where the DNA matches it firmly. Some rows mark clone size as missing; the rest say once, few, many or name a class of expanded clone.

cdr3_length clone_size d_call j_call v_call cdr3_aa cdr3_nt
14 few - TRBJ1-1 TRBV12-3/TRBV12-4 CASRGSGVWTEAFF TGTGCCAGCAGGGGGTCAGGGGTATGGACTGAAGCTTTCTTT
13 - - TRBJ1-1 TRBV19 CASISGLNTEAFF TGTGCCAGTATTTCAGGGCTGAACACTGAAGCTTTCTTT
13 few - TRBJ2-1 TRBV29-1 CSISGVSYNEQFF TGCAGCATTTCGGGAGTCTCCTACAATGAGCAGTTCTTC
14 - - TRBJ2-5 TRBV21-1 CASALVGRRETQYF TGTGCCAGCGCTCTGGTTGGGAGGCGAGAGACCCAGTACTTC
13 few TRBD2 TRBJ2-1 TRBV29-1 CSVPSGMGNEQFF TGCAGCGTCCCTAGCGGGATGGGCAATGAGCAGTTCTTC
15 few - TRBJ2-3 TRBV12-3/TRBV12-4 CASNLPGQRTDTQYF TGTGCCAGCAACCTCCCGGGACAACGCACAGATACGCAGTATTTT
15 few TRBD2 TRBJ2-5 TRBV12-3/TRBV12-4 CASSLGGGQSETQYF TGTGCCAGCAGTTTAGGGGGAGGGCAGAGTGAGACCCAGTACTTC
13 - - TRBJ2-1 TRBV4-2 CASSQGLALEQFF TGTGCCAGCAGCCAAGGTCTAGCCCTTGAGCAGTTCTTC
18 - - TRBJ2-7 TRBV28 CASSLSSTGTGPLYEQYF TGTGCCAGCAGTTTGTCTTCAACCGGGACCGGACCCCTCTACGAGCAGTACTTC
13 few - TRBJ2-2 TRBV29-1 CSVERQGTGELFF TGCAGCGTTGAACGCCAGGGCACCGGGGAGCTGTTTTTT
14 - - TRBJ2-1 TRBV29-1 CSVYFGLLYNEQFF TGCAGCGTTTATTTCGGACTACTCTACAATGAGCAGTTCTTC
14 - - TRBJ2-1 TRBV20-1 CSARALRSYNEQFF TGCAGTGCCCGAGCCCTCCGCTCCTACAATGAGCAGTTCTTC
12 - - TRBJ1-1 TRBV29-1 CSGGGMNTEAFF TGCAGCGGGGGGGGCATGAACACTGAAGCTTTCTTT
15 - - TRBJ2-2 TRBV12-3/TRBV12-4 CASSPPVRRGEELFF TGTGCCAGCAGTCCCCCCGTGAGGAGGGGCGAGGAGCTGTTTTTT
16 - TRBD2 TRBJ2-1 TRBV5-6 CASSLEGPAGGVEQFF TGTGCCAGCAGCTTGGAGGGTCCAGCGGGAGGGGTTGAGCAGTTCTTC
13 few - TRBJ2-4 TRBV20-1 CSARDKAKNIQYF TGCAGTGCTAGAGACAAAGCCAAAAACATTCAGTACTTC
14 - - TRBJ1-4 TRBV18 CASSPGAFNEKLFF TGTGCCAGCTCGCCAGGGGCGTTTAATGAAAAACTGTTTTTT
14 - - TRBJ2-5 TRBV6-5 CASSYGGVGETQYF TGTGCCAGCAGTTACGGTGGGGTGGGAGAGACCCAGTACTTC